These T cell receptor beta chains were read from a single sample in a study of T-cell memory formation after mild COVID-19. TCRdb used MiXCR to reprocess the 5' RACE reads, holding one entry per CDR3 protein. The sample carries roughly 400,000 distinct CDR3 sequences, about 17% recorded once. The source material was PBMCs or a T cell subset sorted from them (not recorded which). The origin of the receptors is a man younger than 30 who had mild COVID-19 (a few samples of this study predate the infection). Cell type and time point are not known. Both conserved end residues are part of each CDR3. Fields, in order: D gene, clone size, V gene, J gene, CDR3 DNA, CDR3 protein. D genes are given only for firm matches. Rows may omit the clone size; those that give it use once, few, many or a size class.

d_call: .
clone_size: .
v_call: TRBV10-3
j_call: TRBJ2-6
cdr3_nt: TGTGCCGCGGAGGGACTCTCTGGGGCCAACGTCCTGACTTTC
cdr3_aa: CAAEGLSGANVLTF

d_call: .
clone_size: few
v_call: TRBV7-2
j_call: TRBJ2-2
cdr3_nt: TGTGCCAGCAGCAGCCGGACTAATACCGGGGAGCTGTTTTTT
cdr3_aa: CASSSRTNTGELFF

d_call: .
clone_size: few
v_call: TRBV6-5
j_call: TRBJ2-3
cdr3_nt: TGTGCCAGCAGTTATGGGGACCGCACAGATACGCAGTATTTT
cdr3_aa: CASSYGDRTDTQYF

d_call: TRBD1
clone_size: .
v_call: TRBV20-1
j_call: TRBJ1-2
cdr3_nt: TGCAGTGCTGGAAGGTCCGGGACAGGGGGGGATGGCTACACCTTC
cdr3_aa: CSAGRSGTGGDGYTF

d_call: TRBD2
clone_size: .
v_call: TRBV4-3
j_call: TRBJ2-1
cdr3_nt: TGCGCCAGCAGCCAATCCCTAGCGGGGGCCTCCAATGAGCAGTTCTTC
cdr3_aa: CASSQSLAGASNEQFF

d_call: .
clone_size: few
v_call: TRBV7-9
j_call: TRBJ2-7
cdr3_nt: TGTGCCAGCAGCCGGGACGGGGGATTTGGTTACGAGCAGTACTTC
cdr3_aa: CASSRDGGFGYEQYF

d_call: TRBD2
clone_size: few
v_call: TRBV28
j_call: TRBJ2-5
cdr3_nt: TGTGCCAGCCGGTCCTCCGAGCGGGGGGGAGAGACCCAGTACTTC
cdr3_aa: CASRSSERGGETQYF

d_call: TRBD1
clone_size: .
v_call: TRBV6-4
j_call: TRBJ2-3
cdr3_nt: TGTGCCAGCAGTTCGGACAGGGCCCATACGCAGTATTTT
cdr3_aa: CASSSDRAHTQYF

d_call: .
clone_size: .
v_call: TRBV12-3/TRBV12-4
j_call: TRBJ1-3
cdr3_nt: TGTGCCAGCGTGGGGACGGACTCTGGAAACACCATATATTTT
cdr3_aa: CASVGTDSGNTIYF

d_call: .
clone_size: few
v_call: TRBV7-8
j_call: TRBJ2-2
cdr3_nt: TGTGCCAGCAGCAATCTTAAAGGGCCTGGGGCCGGGGAGCTGTTTTTT
cdr3_aa: CASSNLKGPGAGELFF

d_call: .
clone_size: few
v_call: TRBV7-9
j_call: TRBJ1-1
cdr3_nt: TGTGCCAGCAGCCCCCCCCGGGGGTGGTCTGAAGCTTTCTTT
cdr3_aa: CASSPPRGWSEAFF

d_call: .
clone_size: .
v_call: TRBV6-4
j_call: TRBJ2-3
cdr3_nt: TGTGCCAGCAGTGACTCGGCGGTTAGCACAGATACGCAGTATTTT
cdr3_aa: CASSDSAVSTDTQYF

d_call: .
clone_size: .
v_call: TRBV24-1
j_call: TRBJ1-5
cdr3_nt: TGTGCCACGGAAGGAGGTAATAGCAATCAGCCCCAGCATTTT
cdr3_aa: CATEGGNSNQPQHF

d_call: TRBD2
clone_size: .
v_call: TRBV9
j_call: TRBJ2-5
cdr3_nt: TGTGCCAGCAGTTTGAGCTGGGGACTAGTAGAGACCCAGTACTTC
cdr3_aa: CASSLSWGLVETQYF

d_call: .
clone_size: .
v_call: TRBV5-6
j_call: TRBJ1-1
cdr3_nt: TGTGCCAGCAGCCGTGAAGACCGGAACACTGAAGCTTTCTTT
cdr3_aa: CASSREDRNTEAFF

d_call: .
clone_size: .
v_call: TRBV29-1
j_call: TRBJ2-2
cdr3_nt: TGCAGCGTTGGTCTAAACGGGGAGCTGTTTTTT
cdr3_aa: CSVGLNGELFF

d_call: .
clone_size: .
v_call: TRBV20-1
j_call: TRBJ1-3
cdr3_nt: TGCAGTGCTAGAGACAGCGGCCCTGGAAACACCATATATTTT
cdr3_aa: CSARDSGPGNTIYF

d_call: .
clone_size: .
v_call: TRBV6-6
j_call: TRBJ1-5
cdr3_nt: TGTGCCAGCAGTTCCGGACAGACCAATCAGCCCCAGCATTTT
cdr3_aa: CASSSGQTNQPQHF

d_call: TRBD1
clone_size: few
v_call: TRBV28
j_call: TRBJ1-3
cdr3_nt: TGTGCCAGCAGTGAGGGACAGCAGTTTTCTGGAAACACCATATATTTT
cdr3_aa: CASSEGQQFSGNTIYF

d_call: .
clone_size: .
v_call: TRBV20-1
j_call: TRBJ2-1
cdr3_nt: TGCAGTGCTAGGGAGGGGGGCGCCTACAATGAGCAGTTCTTC
cdr3_aa: CSAREGGAYNEQFF

d_call: .
clone_size: few
v_call: TRBV20-1
j_call: TRBJ2-5
cdr3_nt: TGCAGTGCTAGAGTGCATGGGGCAGGAGAGACCCAGTACTTC
cdr3_aa: CSARVHGAGETQYF

d_call: .
clone_size: few
v_call: TRBV2
j_call: TRBJ1-2
cdr3_nt: TGTGCCAGCAGTGGCCAGGGTCCGCTGCATGGCTACACCTTC
cdr3_aa: CASSGQGPLHGYTF

d_call: TRBD2
clone_size: many
v_call: TRBV20-1
j_call: TRBJ2-1
cdr3_nt: TGCAGTGCCGCTTCGCGGGGGTATTACAATGAGCAGTTCTTC
cdr3_aa: CSAASRGYYNEQFF

d_call: TRBD2
clone_size: .
v_call: TRBV4-2
j_call: TRBJ2-4
cdr3_nt: TGTGCCAGCAGCCGAGCTAGCGGGAGTTGGGAAAAAAACATTCAGTACTTC
cdr3_aa: CASSRASGSWEKNIQYF

d_call: .
clone_size: once
v_call: TRBV7-2
j_call: TRBJ1-6
cdr3_nt: TGTGCCAGCAGCGATATTAATTCACCCCTCCACTTT
cdr3_aa: CASSDINSPLHF

d_call: .
clone_size: .
v_call: TRBV5-1
j_call: TRBJ2-2
cdr3_nt: TGCGCCAGCAGCCCGGCCCCCCGGGACAAGGAGCTGTTTTTT
cdr3_aa: CASSPAPRDKELFF

d_call: TRBD1
clone_size: few
v_call: TRBV3-1
j_call: TRBJ1-2
cdr3_nt: TGTGCCAGCAGCCAATATGGACAGGGGTTAGCCTACACCTTC
cdr3_aa: CASSQYGQGLAYTF

d_call: TRBD1
clone_size: .
v_call: TRBV27
j_call: TRBJ2-5
cdr3_nt: TGTGCCAGCAGTGGGTACGGGACAGGGGCCCCCGCGTACTTC
cdr3_aa: CASSGYGTGAPAYF

d_call: TRBD1
clone_size: few
v_call: TRBV18
j_call: TRBJ1-2
cdr3_nt: TGTGCCAGCTCGCTCCGGGACAGCCCGCCTCGTAACTATGGCTACACCTTC
cdr3_aa: CASSLRDSPPRNYGYTF

d_call: .
clone_size: many
v_call: TRBV7-2
j_call: TRBJ2-7
cdr3_nt: TGTGCCAGCAGCTCCCGCGGACAGAAGAGCTCCTACGAGCAGTACTTC
cdr3_aa: CASSSRGQKSSYEQYF

d_call: TRBD1
clone_size: .
v_call: TRBV6-2/TRBV6-3
j_call: TRBJ1-1
cdr3_nt: TGTGCCAGCACCGACCAGCCCCGGGACAGGGGACCTTTCTTT
cdr3_aa: CASTDQPRDRGPFF

d_call: .
clone_size: few
v_call: TRBV6-2/TRBV6-3
j_call: TRBJ1-5
cdr3_nt: TGTGCCAGCAGCCGAAGTCACGTACCGGAATATAGCAATCAGCCCCAGCATTTT
cdr3_aa: CASSRSHVPEYSNQPQHF